This TCR beta chain emerged from a study of human T cells and chemical hapten exposure. Study context: DPC at 0.01% went onto the upper back in patch tests, read at 6 days.

TCRdb re-called the RACE reads with MiXCR, one entry per CDR3 protein. The sample has some 180,000 distinct CDR3 sequences; about a fifth are singletons. Trimming left V 4 bases short and J 4 bases short, with 13 bases between. The CDR3 length is 14 residues. Germline assignment: CDR1 SEHNR and CDR2 FQNEAQ (reference sequence). Sample time point: patch test 1, 2 weeks after DPC sensitization. Treatment of the sample: therapeutic diphenylcyclopropenone sensitization with weekly scalp DPC. This clonotype was sampled from a woman in her forties or fifties with alopecia areata. Some clones in this sample may be carry-over from other donors' samples. V gene TRBV7-9 combines with J gene TRBJ1-1, with D perhaps TRBD1 (6 bases). Sequences were derived from whole blood, sampled in connection with sensitization to the hapten diphenylcyclopropenone (DPC). In DNA form, the CDR3 reads TGTGCCAGCAGCTCCTATACAGGGAGCACTGAAGCTTTCTTT. This gives the protein CASSSYTGSTEAFF.